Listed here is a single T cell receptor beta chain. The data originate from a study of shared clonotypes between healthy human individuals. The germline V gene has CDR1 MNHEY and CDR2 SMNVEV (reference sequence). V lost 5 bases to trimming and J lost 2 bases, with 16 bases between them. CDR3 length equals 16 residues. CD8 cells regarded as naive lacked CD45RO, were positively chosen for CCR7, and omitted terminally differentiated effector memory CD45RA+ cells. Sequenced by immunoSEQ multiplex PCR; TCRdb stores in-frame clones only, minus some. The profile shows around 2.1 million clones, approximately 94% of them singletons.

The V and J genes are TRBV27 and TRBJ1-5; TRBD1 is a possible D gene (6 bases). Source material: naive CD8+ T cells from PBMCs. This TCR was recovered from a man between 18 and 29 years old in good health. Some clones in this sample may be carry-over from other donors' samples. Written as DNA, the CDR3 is TGTGCCAGCAGTCCCAGGGGAACCCTGGGCAATCAGCCCCAGCATTTT. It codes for CASSPRGTLGNQPQHF.